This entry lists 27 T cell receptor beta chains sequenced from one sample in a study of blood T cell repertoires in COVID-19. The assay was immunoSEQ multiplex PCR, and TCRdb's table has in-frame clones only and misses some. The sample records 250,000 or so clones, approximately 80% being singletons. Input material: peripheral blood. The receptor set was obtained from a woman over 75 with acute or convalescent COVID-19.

Here the CDR3 DNA reads TGTGCCAGTAGTATGGGGACTAGCGGGAATCCCTACGAGCAGTACTTC. Its protein product is CASSMGTSGNPYEQYF. The gene calls are TRBV19 and TRBJ2-7; 13 nucleotides match TRBD2. The CDR3 has 16 residues. The V and J ends lost 3 bases and 2 bases, in that order; junction bases with no gene match: 4. In germline, CDR1 is LNHDA, CDR2 SQIVND (reference sequence). Looking up the rest from reference TRBV19 and TRBJ2-7 gives the full variable domain: DGGITQSPKYLFRKEGQNVTLSCEQNLNHDAMYWYRQDPGQGLRLIYYSQIVNDFQKGDIAEGYSVSREKKESFPLTVTSAQKNPTAFYLCASSMGTSGNPYEQYFGPGTRLTVT.

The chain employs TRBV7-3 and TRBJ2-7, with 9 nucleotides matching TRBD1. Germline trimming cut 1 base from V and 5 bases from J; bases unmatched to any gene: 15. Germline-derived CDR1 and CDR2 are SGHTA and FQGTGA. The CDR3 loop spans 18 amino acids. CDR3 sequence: CASSLSWGLRDRDHEQYF. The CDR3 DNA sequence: TGTGCCAGCAGCTTAAGTTGGGGACTCCGGGACAGGGACCACGAGCAGTACTTC.

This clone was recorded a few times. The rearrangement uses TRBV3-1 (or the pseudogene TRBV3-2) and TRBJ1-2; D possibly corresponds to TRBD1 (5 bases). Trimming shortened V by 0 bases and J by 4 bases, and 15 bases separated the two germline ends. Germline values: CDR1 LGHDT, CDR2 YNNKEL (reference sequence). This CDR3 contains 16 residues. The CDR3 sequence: CASSQDLVQAAYGYTF. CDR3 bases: TGTGCCAGCAGCCAAGATCTAGTACAGGCGGCCTATGGCTACACCTTC.

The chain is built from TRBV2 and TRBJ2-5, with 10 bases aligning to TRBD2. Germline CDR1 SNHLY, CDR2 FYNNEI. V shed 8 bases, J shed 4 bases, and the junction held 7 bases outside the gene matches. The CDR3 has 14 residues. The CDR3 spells CASAEASGGETQYF. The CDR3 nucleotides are TGTGCCAGCGCGGAGGCTAGCGGGGGAGAGACCCAGTACTTC.

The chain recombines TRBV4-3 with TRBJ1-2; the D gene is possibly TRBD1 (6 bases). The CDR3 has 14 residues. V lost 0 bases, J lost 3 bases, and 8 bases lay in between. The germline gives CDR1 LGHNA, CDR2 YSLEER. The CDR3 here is CASSQENRDYGYTF. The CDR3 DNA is TGCGCCAGCAGCCAAGAGAACAGGGACTATGGCTACACCTTC.

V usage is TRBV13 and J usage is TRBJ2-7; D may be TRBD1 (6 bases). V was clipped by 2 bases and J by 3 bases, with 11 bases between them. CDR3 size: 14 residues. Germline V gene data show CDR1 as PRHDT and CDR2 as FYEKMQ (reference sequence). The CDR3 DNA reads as TGTGCCAGCAGCTTACAGGGGAGAAACTACGAGCAGTACTTC. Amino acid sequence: CASSLQGRNYEQYF.

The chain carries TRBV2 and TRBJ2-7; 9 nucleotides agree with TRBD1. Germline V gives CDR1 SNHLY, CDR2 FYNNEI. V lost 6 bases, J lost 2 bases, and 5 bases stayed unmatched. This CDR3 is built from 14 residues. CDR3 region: CASRIGTGTYEQYF. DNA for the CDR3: TGTGCCAGCAGAATCGGGACAGGGACCTACGAGCAGTACTTC.

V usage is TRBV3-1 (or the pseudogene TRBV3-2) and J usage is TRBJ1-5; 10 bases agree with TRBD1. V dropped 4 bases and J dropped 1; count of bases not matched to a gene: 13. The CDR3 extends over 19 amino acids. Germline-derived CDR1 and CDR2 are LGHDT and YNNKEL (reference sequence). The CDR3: CASSPGDRGRDFSNQPQHF. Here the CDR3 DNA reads TGTGCCAGCAGCCCGGGGGACAGGGGTCGCGACTTCAGCAATCAGCCCCAGCATTTT.

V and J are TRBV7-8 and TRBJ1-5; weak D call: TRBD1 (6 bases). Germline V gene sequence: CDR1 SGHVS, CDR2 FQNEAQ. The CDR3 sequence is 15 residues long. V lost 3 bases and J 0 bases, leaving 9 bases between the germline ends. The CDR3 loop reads CASSFRQDSNQPQHF. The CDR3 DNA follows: TGTGCCAGCAGCTTCCGACAGGATAGCAATCAGCCCCAGCATTTT.

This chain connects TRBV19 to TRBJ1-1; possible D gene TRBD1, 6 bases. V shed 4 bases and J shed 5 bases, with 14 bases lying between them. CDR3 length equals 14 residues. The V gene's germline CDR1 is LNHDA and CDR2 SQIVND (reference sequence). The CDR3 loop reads CASSRTDRRTEAFF. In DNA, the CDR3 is TGTGCCAGTAGTAGAACGGACAGAAGGACTGAAGCTTTCTTT.

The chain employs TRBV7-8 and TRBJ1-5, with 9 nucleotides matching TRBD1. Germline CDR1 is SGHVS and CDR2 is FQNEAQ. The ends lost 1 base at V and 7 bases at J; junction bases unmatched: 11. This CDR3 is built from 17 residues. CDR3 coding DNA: TGTGCCAGCAGCTTAGGATTGACGGACAGGGGAGGCCAGCCCCAGCATTTT. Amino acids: CASSLGLTDRGGQPQHF.

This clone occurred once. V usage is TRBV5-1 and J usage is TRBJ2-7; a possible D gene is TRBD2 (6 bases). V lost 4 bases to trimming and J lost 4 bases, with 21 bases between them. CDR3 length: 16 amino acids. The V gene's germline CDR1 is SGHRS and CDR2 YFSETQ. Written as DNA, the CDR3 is TGCGCCAGCAGCGCCGTCCTGGGCGGGGTTTATTACGAGCAGTACTTC. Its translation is CASSAVLGGVYYEQYF.

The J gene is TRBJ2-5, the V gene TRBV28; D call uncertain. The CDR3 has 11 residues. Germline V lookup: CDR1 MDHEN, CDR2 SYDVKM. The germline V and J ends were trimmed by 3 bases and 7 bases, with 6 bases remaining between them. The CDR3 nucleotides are TGTGCCAGCAGTTTTGTCGGGACCCAGTACTTC. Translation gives CASSFVGTQYF.

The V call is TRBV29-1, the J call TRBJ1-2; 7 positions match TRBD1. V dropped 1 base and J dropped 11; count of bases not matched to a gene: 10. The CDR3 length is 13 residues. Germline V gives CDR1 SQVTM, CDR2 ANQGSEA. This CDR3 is CSVEGQGTAVYTF. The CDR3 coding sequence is TGCAGCGTTGAAGGCCAAGGGACAGCGGTTTACACCTTC. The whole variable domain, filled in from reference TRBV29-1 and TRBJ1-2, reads SAVISQKPSRDICQRGTSLTIQCQVDSQVTMMFWYRQQPGQSLTLIATANQGSEATYESGFVIDKFPISRPNLTFSTLTVSNMSPEDSSIYLCSVEGQGTAVYTFGSGTRLTVV.

CDR3 nucleotide sequence: TGTGCCAGCAGCTTACTGGGAGGAGACTACAATGAGCAGTTCTTC. Translation: CASSLLGGDYNEQFF. The chain has TRBV7-3 and TRBJ2-1, with D perhaps matching TRBD2 (6 bases). The CDR3 is made up of 15 amino acids. Germline assignment: CDR1 SGHTA and CDR2 FQGTGA. Trimming took off 2 bases at V and 3 bases at J, with 11 bases between the two ends.

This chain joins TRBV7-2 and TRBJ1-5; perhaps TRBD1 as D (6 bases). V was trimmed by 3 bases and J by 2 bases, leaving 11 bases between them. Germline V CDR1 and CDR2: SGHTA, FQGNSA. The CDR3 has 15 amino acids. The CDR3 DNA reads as TGTGCCAGCAGCTTCCACAGGGTAGGCAATCAGCCCCAGCATTTT. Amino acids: CASSFHRVGNQPQHF.

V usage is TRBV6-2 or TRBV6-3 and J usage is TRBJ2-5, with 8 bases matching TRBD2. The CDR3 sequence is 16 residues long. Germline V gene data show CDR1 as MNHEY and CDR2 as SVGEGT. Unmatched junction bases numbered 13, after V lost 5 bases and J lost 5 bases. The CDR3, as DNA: TGTGCCAGCAGTACCTTCGGAACGGGGGGGCCTGAGACCCAGTACTTC. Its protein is CASSTFGTGGPETQYF.

CDR3 in DNA: TGTGCCAGTAGTATCACTAGCGGGGAAAGCTCCTACGAGCAGTACTTC. This gives the protein CASSITSGESSYEQYF. V gene TRBV19 combines with J gene TRBJ2-7, with TRBD2 matching 10 bases. The germline gives CDR1 LNHDA, CDR2 SQIVND (reference sequence). Unmatched junction bases numbered 5, after V lost 3 bases and J lost 0 bases. This CDR3 has 16 amino acids.

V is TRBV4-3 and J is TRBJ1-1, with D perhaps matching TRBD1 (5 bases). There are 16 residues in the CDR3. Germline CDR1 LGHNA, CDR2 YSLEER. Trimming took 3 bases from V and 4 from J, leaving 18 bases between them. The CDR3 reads CASSHKPGEPGTEAFF. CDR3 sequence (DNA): TGCGCCAGCAGCCACAAACCGGGGGAGCCGGGCACTGAAGCTTTCTTT.

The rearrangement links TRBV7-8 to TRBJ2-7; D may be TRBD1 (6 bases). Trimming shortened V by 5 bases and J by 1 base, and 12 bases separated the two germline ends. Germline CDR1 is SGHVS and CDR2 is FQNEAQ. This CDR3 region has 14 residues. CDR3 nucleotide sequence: TGTGCCAGCAGCCTGGGGACACAATCCTACGAGCAGTACTTC. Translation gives CASSLGTQSYEQYF.

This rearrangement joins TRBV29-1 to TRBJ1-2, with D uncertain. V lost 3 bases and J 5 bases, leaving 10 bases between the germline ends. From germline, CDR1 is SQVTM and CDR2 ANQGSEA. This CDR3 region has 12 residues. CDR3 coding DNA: TGCAGCGTTGACTATGGAGGGTATGGCTACACCTTC. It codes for CSVDYGGYGYTF. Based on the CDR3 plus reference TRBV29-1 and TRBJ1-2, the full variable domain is SAVISQKPSRDICQRGTSLTIQCQVDSQVTMMFWYRQQPGQSLTLIATANQGSEATYESGFVIDKFPISRPNLTFSTLTVSNMSPEDSSIYLCSVDYGGYGYTFGSGTRLTVV.

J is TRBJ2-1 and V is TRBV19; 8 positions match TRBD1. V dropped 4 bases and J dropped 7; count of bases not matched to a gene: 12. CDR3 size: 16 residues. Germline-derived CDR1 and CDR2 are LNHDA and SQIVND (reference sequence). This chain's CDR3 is CASSTPGQGVRNEQFF. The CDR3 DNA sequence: TGTGCCAGTAGTACCCCCGGACAGGGTGTAAGGAATGAGCAGTTCTTC.

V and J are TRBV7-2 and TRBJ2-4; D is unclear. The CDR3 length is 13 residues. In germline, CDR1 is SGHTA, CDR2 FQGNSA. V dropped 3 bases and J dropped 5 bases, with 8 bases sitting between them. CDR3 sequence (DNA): TGTGCCAGCAGCTTGGGCAGAGAAAACATTCAGTACTTC. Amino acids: CASSLGRENIQYF. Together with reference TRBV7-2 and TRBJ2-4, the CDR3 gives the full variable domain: GAGVSQSPSNKVTEKGKDVELRCDPISGHTALYWYRQSLGQGLEFLIYFQGNSAPDKSGLPSDRFSAERTGGSVSTLTIQRTQQEDSAVYLCASSLGRENIQYFGAGTRLSVL.

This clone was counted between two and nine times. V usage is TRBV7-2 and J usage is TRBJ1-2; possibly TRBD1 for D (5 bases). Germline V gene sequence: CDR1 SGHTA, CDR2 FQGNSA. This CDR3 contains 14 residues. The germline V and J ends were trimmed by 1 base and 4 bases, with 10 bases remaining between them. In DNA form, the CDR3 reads TGTGCCAGCAGCTTAGACGCAGGGATCTATGGCTACACCTTC. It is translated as CASSLDAGIYGYTF. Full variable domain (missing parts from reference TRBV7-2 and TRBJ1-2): GAGVSQSPSNKVTEKGKDVELRCDPISGHTALYWYRQSLGQGLEFLIYFQGNSAPDKSGLPSDRFSAERTGGSVSTLTIQRTQQEDSAVYLCASSLDAGIYGYTFGSGTRLTVV.

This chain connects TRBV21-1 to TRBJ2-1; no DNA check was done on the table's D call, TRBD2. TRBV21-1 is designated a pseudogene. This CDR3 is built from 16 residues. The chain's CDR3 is CASSKEYCHSYNEQFF. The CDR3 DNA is TGTGCCAGCAGCAAAGAATACTGCCACTCCTACAATGAGCAGTTCTTC.

Here the CDR3 reads CASSEERGQMNTEAFF. DNA of the CDR3: TGCGCCAGCAGCGAGGAGAGGGGGCAAATGAACACTGAAGCTTTCTTT. The chain combines TRBV5-1 with TRBJ1-1, with 7 positions matching TRBD1. The CDR3 spans 16 residues. The J segment lost 0 bases and the V segment lost 4 bases, leaving 9 bases of the junction unmatched. The germline V gene encodes CDR1 SGHRS and CDR2 YFSETQ.

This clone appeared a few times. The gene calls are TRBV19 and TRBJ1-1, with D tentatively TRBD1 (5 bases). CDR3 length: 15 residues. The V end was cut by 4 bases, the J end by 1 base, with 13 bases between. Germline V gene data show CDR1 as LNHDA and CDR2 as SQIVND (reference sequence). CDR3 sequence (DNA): TGTGCCAGTAGTAGTTCGGGACTCTCGAACACTGAAGCTTTCTTT. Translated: CASSSSGLSNTEAFF.